A selection of T cell receptor beta chains follows, all from one sample in a study of CD8+CD57+ T cells in acquired aplastic anemia. TCRdb re-called the reads with MiXCR, one entry per CDR3 protein. The data show 150,000 or so distinct CDR3 sequences, around half seen once. Sequenced sample: sorted CD4+, CD8+, or CD8+CD57+ T cells (not recorded which) from PBMCs. All receptors derive from a human donor with aplastic anemia. The CDR3 runs from the conserved cysteine through the conserved F or W. D genes are given only for firm matches. Some rows mark clone size as missing; the rest say once, few, many or name a class of expanded clone.

abundance,j_gene,len,v_gene,d_gene,CDR3nt,CDR3aa
many,TRBJ2-5,13,TRBV10-3,.,TGTGCCATCAGTGAGTCCGGCAGGGAGACCCAGTACTTC,CAISESGRETQYF
.,TRBJ1-2,14,TRBV5-6,.,TGTGCCAGCAGCTTGAGGACGGGTCACTATGGCTACACCTTC,CASSLRTGHYGYTF
many,TRBJ1-1,12,TRBV3-1,.,TGTGCCAGCAGCCAAGGAAACAGGGCAGCTTTCTTT,CASSQGNRAAFF
.,TRBJ2-5,17,TRBV10-3,.,TGTGCCACCACCTACGGGGTGCCGGGGGCCTCAGGGGGGACCCAGTACTTC,CATTYGVPGASGGTQYF
many,TRBJ2-3,15,TRBV4-1,.,TGCGCCAGCAGCCATGGGGGGAGCGGCACAGATACGCAGTATTTT,CASSHGGSGTDTQYF
.,TRBJ1-1,9,TRBV9,.,TGTGCCAGCAGCCCCGAAGCTTTCTTT,CASSPEAFF
many,TRBJ1-2,16,TRBV19,.,TGTGCCAGTAGTATACATTCGAGCTTCCAAGGGCCCGGCTACACCTTC,CASSIHSSFQGPGYTF
many,TRBJ1-6,13,TRBV18,.,TGTGCCAGCTCACTAAGCTATAATTCACCCCTCCACTTT,CASSLSYNSPLHF
many,TRBJ1-2,14,TRBV6-1,.,TGTGCCAGCAGCCCCTCATGGGACAACTATGGCTACACCTTC,CASSPSWDNYGYTF
.,TRBJ2-5,16,TRBV7-2,.,TGTGCCAGCAGCACAGGGACTCTACGGACCGGGGAGACCCAGTACTTC,CASSTGTLRTGETQYF
many,TRBJ2-7,14,TRBV27,.,TGTGCCAGCAGTTCAAAGGTAAACTCCTACGAGCAGTACTTC,CASSSKVNSYEQYF
many,TRBJ1-1,14,TRBV7-2,.,TGTGCCAGCAGACCAAGGGAGATATCAACTGAAGCTTTCTTT,CASRPREISTEAFF
few,TRBJ2-7,13,TRBV4-3,.,TGCGCCAGCGGACGGGACCTTCTTCACGAGCAGTACTTC,CASGRDLLHEQYF
many,TRBJ1-4,12,TRBV5-4,TRBD1,TGTGCCAGCAGCGCCGGGACAGGGGATTTGTTTTTT,CASSAGTGDLFF
.,TRBJ2-2,11,TRBV24-1,.,TGTGCCACCGGAGGGGTCGGGGAGCTGTTTTTT,CATGGVGELFF
once,TRBJ2-6,16,TRBV7-9,TRBD1,TGTGCCAGCAGCCTACGGACAGGTTACGGGGCCAACGTCCTGACTTTC,CASSLRTGYGANVLTF
many,TRBJ1-1,14,TRBV6-2/TRBV6-3,.,TGTGCCAGCAGTTACTCGGGGGCACCCACTGAAGCTTTCTTT,CASSYSGAPTEAFF
once,TRBJ1-6,14,TRBV2,TRBD1,TGTGCCAGCAGAGGACAGGGTCGCAATTCACCCCTCCACTTT,CASRGQGRNSPLHF
few,TRBJ2-6,13,TRBV2,.,TGTGCCACCGCAGGGGCTGGGGCCAACGTCCTGACTTTC,CATAGAGANVLTF
many,TRBJ1-1,13,TRBV7-3,.,TGTGCCAGCAGCTCGGTCGCCGGGAATGAAGCTTTCTTT,CASSSVAGNEAFF
.,TRBJ2-7,11,TRBV2,TRBD1,TGTGCCAGCCGGACAGGCGCCGAGCAGTACTTC,CASRTGAEQYF
many,TRBJ1-5,15,TRBV11-2,.,TGTGCCAGCAGCTTAGGGGCGGGGAGCGGGCAGCCCCAGCATTTT,CASSLGAGSGQPQHF
once,TRBJ1-5,15,TRBV6-1,.,TGTGCCAGCAGTGTCGCGGCCAGGAGCAATCAGCCCCAGCATTTT,CASSVAARSNQPQHF
.,TRBJ1-1,13,TRBV5-1,.,TGCGCCAGCAGCTCCACCGGACGGCGAGAAGCTTTCTTT,CASSSTGRREAFF
many,TRBJ2-1,17,TRBV20-1,TRBD1,TGCAGTGCTAGAGGGAAGGGACAGGGGTTATCCTACAATGAGCAGTTCTTC,CSARGKGQGLSYNEQFF
few,TRBJ1-1,14,TRBV6-5,.,TGTGCCAGCAGTTTCAACGGGGGGAACACTGAAGCTTCCTTT,CASSFNGGNTEASF
.,TRBJ1-1,14,TRBV25-1,.,TGTGCCAGCAGTTTAGGGGAGATGAACACTGAAGCTTTCTTT,CASSLGEMNTEAFF
many,TRBJ2-7,14,TRBV6-1,.,TGTGCCAGCAGTGTTGGCGACTCGACCTACGAGCAGTACTTC,CASSVGDSTYEQYF
many,TRBJ2-3,16,TRBV6-1,.,TGTGCCAGCAGTAAAACGCAGGGTTGGGGCAGGGATACGCAGTATTTT,CASSKTQGWGRDTQYF
many,TRBJ2-3,15,TRBV19,TRBD1,TGTGCCAGTAGGCCTGGGACAGGGACCACAGATACGCAGTATTTT,CASRPGTGTTDTQYF
.,TRBJ1-1,14,TRBV20-1,.,TGCAGTGCTAGAGCAGGGGACGAGGTGTCAACAGCTTTCTTT,CSARAGDEVSTAFF
many,TRBJ1-6,11,TRBV19,.,TGTGCCAGCGGACAGATTTCACCCCTCCACTTT,CASGQISPLHF
.,TRBJ2-1,14,TRBV5-1,TRBD1,TGCGCCAGCAGCCAGACAGGGGGCCCAGATGAGCAGTTCTTC,CASSQTGGPDEQFF
.,TRBJ1-1,11,TRBV7-2,.,TGTGCCAGCAGCCCATACACTGAAGCTTTCTTT,CASSPYTEAFF
.,TRBJ1-1,14,TRBV15,.,TGTGCCACCAGCAGCCCCGGGAGGGACACTGAAGCTTTCTTT,CATSSPGRDTEAFF
.,TRBJ2-7,14,TRBV2,TRBD2,TGTGCCAGCAGTGTCGGCGGGAGCTCCAACGAGCAGTACTTC,CASSVGGSSNEQYF
many,TRBJ2-7,12,TRBV6-2/TRBV6-3,.,TGTTCGTCCGGACAGAGCTCCTACGAGCAGTACTTC,CSSGQSSYEQYF
.,TRBJ1-4,13,TRBV7-2,.,TGTGCCAGCAGCTTAGTCTATAGGGAAAAACTGTTTTTT,CASSLVYREKLFF
.,TRBJ2-3,14,TRBV24-1,.,TGTGCCACGTCCCCAGGAGATAGGACAGATACGCAGTATTTT,CATSPGDRTDTQYF
once,TRBJ2-5,14,TRBV20-1,TRBD1,TGCAGTGCTCCGACCGGGACAGAGGTTGGGACCCAGTACTTC,CSAPTGTEVGTQYF
few,TRBJ2-6,17,TRBV6-5,TRBD1,TGTGCCAGCAGTTACTCTTACAGGGGGCCTGGGGCCAACGTCCTGACTTTC,CASSYSYRGPGANVLTF
.,TRBJ2-7,14,TRBV10-1,TRBD1,TGCGCCAGCAGTAATACGCAGGACAGGGACGAGCAGTACTTC,CASSNTQDRDEQYF
.,TRBJ1-3,13,TRBV2,TRBD1,TGTACCGGACTCCGGGACAGCGGAAACACCATATATTTT,CTGLRDSGNTIYF
many,TRBJ1-2,13,TRBV20-1,.,TGCAGTGCTCCCAGCCCGGGGGTCTATGGCTACACCTTC,CSAPSPGVYGYTF
.,TRBJ1-1,13,TRBV19,.,TGTGCCAGTAGTATTTCTCTAAACACTGAAGCTTTCTTT,CASSISLNTEAFF
few,TRBJ1-2,10,TRBV3-1,.,TGTGCCAGCAGCCCTAATGGCTACACCTTC,CASSPNGYTF
.,TRBJ2-6,16,TRBV10-3,.,TGTGCCATCAGTGAGTCGGGAGTAAGTGGGGCCAACGTCCTGACTTTC,CAISESGVSGANVLTF
few,TRBJ2-7,13,TRBV15,TRBD2,TGTGCCACCAGGGCTAGCGGGATATACGAGCAGTACTTC,CATRASGIYEQYF
medium-sized,TRBJ2-1,16,TRBV15,TRBD1,TGTGCCACCAGCAGAGATTTAGGGGGCAGGGTCAATGAGCAGTTCTTC,CATSRDLGGRVNEQFF
many,TRBJ2-1,14,TRBV7-7,.,TGTGCCAGCAGCCCAGGTTTTGGGGGCAATGAGCAGTTCTTC,CASSPGFGGNEQFF
.,TRBJ2-5,13,TRBV29-1,.,TGCAGCGCCGATAGGGGGGCGGGGGAGACCCAGTACTTC,CSADRGAGETQYF
many,TRBJ2-3,12,TRBV12-3/TRBV12-4,.,TGTGCCAGCAGCCAAGGGGGAGATACGCAGTATTTT,CASSQGGDTQYF
many,TRBJ2-3,15,TRBV7-3,TRBD2,TGTGCCAGCAGTCGAGGACTAGCGGGACGAGATACGCAGTATTTT,CASSRGLAGRDTQYF
.,TRBJ2-3,18,TRBV11-1,TRBD2,TGTGCCAGCAGCCCACGACGACTAGCGGGGGATTACACAGATACGCAGTATTTT,CASSPRRLAGDYTDTQYF